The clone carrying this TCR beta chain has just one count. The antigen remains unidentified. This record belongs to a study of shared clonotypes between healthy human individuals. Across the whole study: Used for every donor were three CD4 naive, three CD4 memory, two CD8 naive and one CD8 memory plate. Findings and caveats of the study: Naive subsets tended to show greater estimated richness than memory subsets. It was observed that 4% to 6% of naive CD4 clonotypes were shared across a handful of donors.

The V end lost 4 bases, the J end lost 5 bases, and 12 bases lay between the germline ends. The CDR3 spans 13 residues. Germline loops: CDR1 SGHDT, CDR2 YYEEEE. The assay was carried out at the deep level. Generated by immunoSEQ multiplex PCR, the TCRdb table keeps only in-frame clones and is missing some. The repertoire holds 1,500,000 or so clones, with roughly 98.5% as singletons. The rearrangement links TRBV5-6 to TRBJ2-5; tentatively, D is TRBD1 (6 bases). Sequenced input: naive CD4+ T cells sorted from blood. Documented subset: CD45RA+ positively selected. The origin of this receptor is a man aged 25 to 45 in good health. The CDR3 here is CASSPTGYETQYF. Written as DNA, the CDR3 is TGTGCCAGCAGCCCCACAGGGTACGAGACCCAGTACTTC.